The 9 T cell receptor beta chains below were found in one sample sequenced in a study of identical twins. TCRdb redid the calling of the 5' RACE reads with MiXCR, one entry per CDR3 protein. The sample includes fewer than 450,000 distinct CDR3 sequences, approximately 10% seen only once; the top ten take over 7%. Sequenced input: naive T cells sorted from blood. These receptors all stem from a woman in her forties or fifties in good health.

This clonotype was recorded a few times. The rearrangement uses TRBV5-6 and TRBJ2-2; D call uncertain. Germline CDR1 is SGHDT and CDR2 is YYEEEE. The V and J ends lost 6 bases and 0 bases respectively, with 6 bases between them. This CDR3 has 13 amino acids. The CDR3 nucleotides read TGTGCCAGCATGACGGCGAACACCGGGGAGCTGTTTTTT. This translates into CASMTANTGELFF.

This clonotype came up a few times. The junction departs from germline at one end; a sequencing error may be responsible. The chain uses TRBV7-9 and TRBJ2-7; 11 bases are shared with TRBD1. The CDR3 runs to 12 residues. Germline-derived CDR1 and CDR2 are SEHNR and FQNEAQ (reference sequence). The DNA of the CDR3 is TGTGCCAGCAGCTTAGAGGGACAGGGGGTTTCCTTC. It encodes CASSLEGQGVSF.

Remarks on this clonotype: The junction does not match germline at one end; this may be a read error. The J gene is TRBJ2-3, the V gene TRBV5-6; 7 bases are a match to TRBD2. The CDR3 has 15 residues. Germline loops: CDR1 SGHDT, CDR2 YYEEEE. The CDR3, as DNA: TGTGCCACCAGCTTGTTGGGACTACAAACAGATACGCAGTATTTT. Its protein product is CATSLLGLQTDTQYF.

The V call is TRBV12-3 or TRBV12-4, the J call TRBJ2-7; 10 bases align to TRBD1. V lost 6 bases and J lost 3; bases outside the gene matches: 5. The CDR3 consists of 14 residues. The CDR3 DNA sequence: TGTGCCAGCAGCTGGACAGGGGGGGTCTACGAGCAGTACTTC. It is translated as CASSWTGGVYEQYF.

This clonotype has at least ten counts. The chain employs TRBV15 and TRBJ1-3; D is undetermined. Germline V gene data show CDR1 as LNHNV and CDR2 as YYDKDF (reference sequence). The V end was cut by 2 bases, the J end by 4 bases, with 15 bases between. The CDR3 extends over 16 amino acids. Written as DNA, the CDR3 is TGTGCCACCAGCAGACCACCGGGAGGGAAAGGAAACACCATATATTTT. It yields the protein CATSRPPGGKGNTIYF.

The chain joins TRBV7-9 to TRBJ1-1, with D unresolved. Germline CDR1 SEHNR, CDR2 FQNEAQ (reference sequence). This CDR3 spans 15 amino acids. V lost 5 bases and J 5 bases, leaving 18 bases between the germline ends. The CDR3 nucleotides are TGTGCCAGCAGCCCCGGACTGTTAACGGGGACTGAAGCTTTCTTT. Its protein product is CASSPGLLTGTEAFF.

The table lists this clonotype with a few counts. This chain links TRBV20-1 with TRBJ2-4, with 9 bases matching TRBD2. Germline-derived CDR1 and CDR2 are DFQATT and SNEGSKA (reference sequence). The CDR3 extends over 13 amino acids. Losses at the gene ends were 7 bases for V and 6 bases for J; bases not matched to a gene: 7. The CDR3 region is CSVPAGGGNIQYF. The CDR3 DNA follows: TGCAGTGTTCCTGCGGGAGGGGGAAACATTCAGTACTTC.

There are many counts of this clonotype. The V call is TRBV4-1, the J call TRBJ1-2; a weak D match, TRBD1 (6 bases). V was shortened by 2 bases and J by 0 bases, with 22 bases between the two germline ends. Germline V gene sequence: CDR1 MGHRA, CDR2 YSYEKL. CDR3 size: 19 residues. CDR3 in amino acids: CASSQRRTQGGRANYGYTF. In DNA, the CDR3 is TGCGCCAGCAGCCAAAGGCGCACACAGGGAGGAAGAGCTAACTATGGCTACACCTTC.

The rearrangement links TRBV5-1 to TRBJ2-5, with 10 bases aligning to TRBD2. CDR1 and CDR2 (germline): SGHRS, YFSETQ. V dropped 0 bases and J dropped 7; count of bases not matched to a gene: 9. The CDR3 is 16 residues long. The CDR3 loop is CASSLAFGLAGATQYF. CDR3 bases: TGCGCCAGCAGCTTGGCCTTCGGCCTAGCGGGAGCGACCCAGTACTTC.